The 18 T cell receptor beta chains below were found in one sample sequenced in a study of spatial heterogeneity in lung cancer. Time point reported: blood at routine non-recurrence follow-up after resection. From tumor, nontumor lung or frozen PBMC, whole RNA was taken unsorted for sequencing. TCRdb reprocessed the 5' RACE reads with MiXCR, giving one entry per CDR3 protein. The sample has around 47,000 distinct CDR3 sequences, 7.4% seen once. The sequenced sample was PBMCs, obtained at follow-up. The receptor set was obtained from a female donor with early-stage non-small cell lung cancer.

This clonotype was observed many times. This chain joins TRBV6-1 and TRBJ2-5; 8 bases agree with TRBD1. Germline lookup yields CDR1 MNHNS and CDR2 SASEGT. With V trimmed by 8 bases and J by 3 bases, 5 bases remained unmatched. The CDR3 covers 13 residues. The CDR3 region is CASEDRDKETQYF. CDR3 coding DNA: TGTGCCAGCGAGGACAGGGATAAAGAGACCCAGTACTTC.

This clonotype turned up a few times. The chain combines TRBV11-2 with TRBJ2-1; D perhaps matches TRBD2 (6 bases). V shed 5 bases and J shed 8 bases, with 19 bases lying between them. There are 15 residues in the CDR3. Germline loops: CDR1 SGHAT, CDR2 FQNNGV. In DNA, the CDR3 is TGTGCCAGCAGCCCCCTGCGGGAAGGCGGACATGAGCAGTTCTTC. Amino acid sequence: CASSPLREGGHEQFF.

This clonotype turned up a few times. The chain combines TRBV24-1 with TRBJ2-3; 10 nucleotides agree with TRBD1. The V gene's germline CDR1 is KGHDR and CDR2 SFDVKD. This CDR3 is built from 16 residues. V dropped 3 bases and J dropped 3; count of bases not matched to a gene: 5. As DNA, the CDR3 is TGTGCCACCAGTGATACCAGACAGGGGGCAACAGATACGCAGTATTTT. Encoded protein: CATSDTRQGATDTQYF.

There are many counts of this clonotype. The chain recombines TRBV7-6 with TRBJ2-1, with 10 nucleotides matching TRBD2. Germline V lookup: CDR1 SGHVS, CDR2 FNYEAQ. CDR3 size: 16 residues. V dropped 5 bases and J dropped 3; count of bases not matched to a gene: 7. The DNA of the CDR3 is TGTGCCAGCAGCACCCAAGCGGGGGGGTACTACAATGAGCAGTTCTTC. Its protein product is CASSTQAGGYYNEQFF.

In its sample, this clonotype was seen many times. The chain couples TRBV6-2 or TRBV6-3 to TRBJ1-6, with D perhaps matching TRBD1 (6 bases). Germline V gene lookup returns CDR1 MNHEY and CDR2 SVGEGT. Trimming took 9 bases from V and 9 from J, leaving 15 bases between them. This CDR3 has 13 amino acids. The CDR3 is CASWGTNSSPLHF. The CDR3 bases are TGTGCCAGTTGGGGGACAAACTCTTCACCCCTCCACTTT.

There are many counts of this clonotype. This chain links TRBV7-2 with TRBJ1-1; no reliable D call. The CDR3 covers 14 residues. Deletions cut 1 base from V and 0 bases from J, with 6 bases between. Germline CDR1 SGHTA, CDR2 FQGNSA. DNA of the CDR3: TGTGCCAGCAGCTTAGAGGTGGTGAACACTGAAGCTTTCTTT. Encoded protein: CASSLEVVNTEAFF.

This clonotype has at least ten counts. The chain couples TRBV5-1 to TRBJ1-1; the D gene is possibly TRBD1 (5 bases). Trimming pared 4 bases from V and 2 bases from J, leaving 21 bases between. The CDR3 is 17 amino acids. CDR1 and CDR2 (germline): SGHRS, YFSETQ. CDR3 residues: CASSPTYSRDRNTEAFF. CDR3 nucleotide sequence: TGCGCCAGCAGCCCGACTTACTCGAGGGACCGAAACACTGAAGCTTTCTTT.

This clonotype was counted ten times or more. This chain connects TRBV5-1 to TRBJ2-1; D is undetermined. V lost 0 bases and J lost 5, with 9 bases in between. This CDR3 is 14 amino acids long. Germline V gene lookup returns CDR1 SGHRS and CDR2 YFSETQ. Here the CDR3 DNA reads TGCGCCAGCAGCTTGGGGCCGATGAACAATGAGCAGTTCTTC. Its translation: CASSLGPMNNEQFF.

This clonotype was observed at least ten times. The CDR3 region has the DNA TGCGCCAGCACCAGCCAGCGGGGACCCTACGAGCAGTACTTC. Amino acid sequence: CASTSQRGPYEQYF. The chain uses TRBV10-2 and TRBJ2-7, with TRBD2 identical over 7 bases. The trim removed 7 bases at V and 2 bases at J, leaving 8 bases unmatched. The CDR3 length is 14 residues. Germline CDR1 is WSHSY and CDR2 is SAAADI.

This clonotype appeared many times. The rearrangement uses TRBV7-9 and TRBJ2-3; 8 bases match TRBD1. Germline V CDR1 and CDR2: SEHNR, FQNEAQ (reference sequence). Losses at the gene ends were 5 bases for V and 2 bases for J; bases not matched to a gene: 6. CDR3 length: 15 amino acids. CDR3 sequence (DNA): TGTGCCAGCAGCCGTGGACAGGGCAACACAGATACGCAGTATTTT. Protein product: CASSRGQGNTDTQYF.

This clonotype was picked up a small number of times. J is TRBJ1-1 and V is TRBV30, with D hard to call. This CDR3 contains 15 residues. The V and J ends lost 4 bases and 1 base respectively, with 16 bases between them. The germline CDR1 and CDR2 sequences are GTSNPN and SVGIG (reference sequence). The CDR3 coding sequence is TGTGCCTGGACCCCCGTAAACAGAGAGAACACTGAAGCTTTCTTT. Protein: CAWTPVNRENTEAFF.

The table lists this clonotype with a few counts. V gene TRBV11-3 combines with J gene TRBJ1-1; D might be TRBD1 (5 bases). V gave up 5 bases and J gave up 5 bases, with 18 bases separating them. This CDR3 contains 15 residues. Germline V lookup: CDR1 SGHNT, CDR2 YENEEA. The CDR3 spells CASSPRRGDGTEAFF. Written as DNA, the CDR3 is TGTGCCAGCAGCCCCAGGCGGGGGGATGGGACTGAAGCTTTCTTT.

CDR3 DNA sequence: TGTGCCAGCAGCTTAGTGACACACGACAGACCGATTCGGGAGACCCAGTACTTC. Protein product: CASSLVTHDRPIRETQYF. The genes are TRBV11-2 and TRBJ2-5; D perhaps matches TRBD1 (5 bases). Germline V lookup: CDR1 SGHAT, CDR2 FQNNGV. Trimming stripped 1 base from V and 5 bases from J, with 23 bases between. This CDR3 has 18 amino acids.

The chain is built from TRBV10-1 and TRBJ2-7, with 9 bases fitting TRBD2. This CDR3 is 14 amino acids long. Per the germline V gene, CDR1 is WNHNN and CDR2 is SYGVQD (reference sequence). Germline trimming cut 5 bases from V and 5 bases from J; bases unmatched to any gene: 7. The CDR3 DNA reads as TGCGCCAGCAGTCCCGGGACTAGCAAGGACGAGCAGTACTTC. It yields the protein CASSPGTSKDEQYF.

This clonotype was seen repeatedly, ten times or more. This chain joins TRBV6-5 and TRBJ2-5; D might be TRBD1 or TRBD2, each matching 5 bases. Germline lookup yields CDR1 MNHEY and CDR2 SVGAGI. The CDR3 loop spans 16 amino acids. The V and J ends lost 3 bases and 5 bases respectively, with 19 bases between them. CDR3 coding DNA: TGTGCCAGCAGTTATTGGGCGACTGGGGGTCTGGAGACCCAGTACTTC. Its protein product is CASSYWATGGLETQYF.

This clonotype was recorded many times. The chain combines TRBV6-2 or TRBV6-3 with TRBJ2-2; D is ambiguous. V was clipped by 7 bases and J by 3 bases, with 9 bases between them. The CDR3 spans 13 residues. Germline CDR1 and CDR2: MNHEY and SVGEGT. The CDR3 loop is CASTLTYTGELFF. CDR3 coding DNA: TGTGCCAGCACCCTTACTTACACCGGGGAGCTGTTTTTT.

This clonotype was recorded many times. V gene TRBV20-1 combines with J gene TRBJ2-3; 14 nucleotides agree with TRBD2. The trim removed 5 bases at V and 4 bases at J, leaving 5 bases unmatched. The germline V gene encodes CDR1 DFQATT and CDR2 SNEGSKA (reference sequence). The CDR3 extends over 15 amino acids. The CDR3 DNA follows: TGCAGTGCTCGACTAGCGGGGGGGCCGGCAGATACGCAGTATTTT. It yields the protein CSARLAGGPADTQYF.

This clonotype has at least ten counts. The chain carries TRBV5-1 and TRBJ2-2; D perhaps matches TRBD1 (6 bases). CDR3 length: 14 residues. Germline V gene sequence: CDR1 SGHRS, CDR2 YFSETQ. V was shortened by 8 bases and J by 4 bases, with 15 bases between the two germline ends. CDR3 nucleotide sequence: TGCGCCAGTCGGACAGAGCTGATCACCGGGGAGCTGTTTTTT. Translated, it gives CASRTELITGELFF. The whole variable domain, filled in from reference TRBV5-1 and TRBJ2-2, reads KAGVTQTPRYLIKTRGQQVTLSCSPISGHRSVSWYQQTPGQGLQFLFEYFSETQRNKGNFPGRFSGRQFSNSRSEMNVSTLELGDSALYLCASRTELITGELFFGEGSRLTVL.